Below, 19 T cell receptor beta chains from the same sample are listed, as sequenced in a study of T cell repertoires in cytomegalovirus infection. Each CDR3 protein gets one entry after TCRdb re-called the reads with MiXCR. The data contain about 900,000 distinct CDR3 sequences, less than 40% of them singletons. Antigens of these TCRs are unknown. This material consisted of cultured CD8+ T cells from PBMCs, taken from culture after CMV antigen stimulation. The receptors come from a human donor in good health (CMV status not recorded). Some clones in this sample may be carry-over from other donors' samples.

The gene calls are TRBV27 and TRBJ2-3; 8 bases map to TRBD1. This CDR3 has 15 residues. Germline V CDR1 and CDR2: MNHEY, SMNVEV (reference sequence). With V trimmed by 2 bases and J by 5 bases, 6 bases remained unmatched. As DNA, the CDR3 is TGTGCCAGCAGTTTAGCGCAGGGGGCATTAGATACGCAGTATTTT. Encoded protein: CASSLAQGALDTQYF.

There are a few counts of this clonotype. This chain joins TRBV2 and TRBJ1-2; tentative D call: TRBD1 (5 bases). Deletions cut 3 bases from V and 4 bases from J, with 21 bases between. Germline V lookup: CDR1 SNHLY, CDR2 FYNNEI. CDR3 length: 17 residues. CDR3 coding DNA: TGTGCCAGCAGTGAGAACGCCGCGGGGGGAGAAGGCTATGGCTACACCTTC. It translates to CASSENAAGGEGYGYTF.

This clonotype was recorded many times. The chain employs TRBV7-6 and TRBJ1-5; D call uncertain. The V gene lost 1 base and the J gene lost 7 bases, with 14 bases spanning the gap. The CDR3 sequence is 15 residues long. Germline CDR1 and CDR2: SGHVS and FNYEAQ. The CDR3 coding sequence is TGTGCCAGCAGCTTAGGGAGCGGCCAAACACAGCCCCAGCATTTT. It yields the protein CASSLGSGQTQPQHF. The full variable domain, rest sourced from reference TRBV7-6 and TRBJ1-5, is GAGVSQSPRYKVTKRGQDVALRCDPISGHVSLYWYRQALGQGPEFLTYFNYEAQQDKSGLPNDRFSAERPEGSISTLTIQRTEQRDSAMYRCASSLGSGQTQPQHFGDGTRLSIL.

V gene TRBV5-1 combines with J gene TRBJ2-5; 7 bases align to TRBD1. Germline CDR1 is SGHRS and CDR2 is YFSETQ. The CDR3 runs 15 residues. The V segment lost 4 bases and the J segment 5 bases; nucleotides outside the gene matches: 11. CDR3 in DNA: TGCGCCAGCAGCCAAAGGCACACAGGGGAGGAGACCCAGTACTTC. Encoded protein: CASSQRHTGEETQYF. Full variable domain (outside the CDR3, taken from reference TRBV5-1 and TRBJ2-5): KAGVTQTPRYLIKTRGQQVTLSCSPISGHRSVSWYQQTPGQGLQFLFEYFSETQRNKGNFPGRFSGRQFSNSRSEMNVSTLELGDSALYLCASSQRHTGEETQYFGPGTRLLVL.

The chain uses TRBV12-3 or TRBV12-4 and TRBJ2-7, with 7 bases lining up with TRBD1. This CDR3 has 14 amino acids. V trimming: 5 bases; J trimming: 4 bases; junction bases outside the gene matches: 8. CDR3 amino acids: CASSPEGTVYEQYV. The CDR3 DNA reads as TGTGCCAGCAGTCCTGAAGGGACAGTTTACGAGCAGTACGTC.

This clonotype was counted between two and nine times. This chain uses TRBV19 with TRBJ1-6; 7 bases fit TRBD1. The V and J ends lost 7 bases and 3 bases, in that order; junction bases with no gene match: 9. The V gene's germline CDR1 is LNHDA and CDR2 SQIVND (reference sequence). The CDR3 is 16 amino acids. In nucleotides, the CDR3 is TGTGCCAGTAAAGGGATCAGGGGGAACTATAATTCACCCCTCCACTTT. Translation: CASKGIRGNYNSPLHF.

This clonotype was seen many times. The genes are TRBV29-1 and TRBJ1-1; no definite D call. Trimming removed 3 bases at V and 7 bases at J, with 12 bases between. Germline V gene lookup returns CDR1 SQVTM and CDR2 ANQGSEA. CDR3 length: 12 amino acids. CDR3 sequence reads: CSVEGQPLEAFF. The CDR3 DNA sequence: TGCAGCGTTGAGGGTCAGCCACTTGAAGCTTTCTTT.

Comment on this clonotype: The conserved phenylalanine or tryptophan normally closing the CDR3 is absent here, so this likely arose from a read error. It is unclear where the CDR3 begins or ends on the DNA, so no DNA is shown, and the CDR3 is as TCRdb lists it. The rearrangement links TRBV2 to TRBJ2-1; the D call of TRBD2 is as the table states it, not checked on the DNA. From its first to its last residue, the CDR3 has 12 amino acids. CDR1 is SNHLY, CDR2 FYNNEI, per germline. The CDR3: CASSATSGGPKS.

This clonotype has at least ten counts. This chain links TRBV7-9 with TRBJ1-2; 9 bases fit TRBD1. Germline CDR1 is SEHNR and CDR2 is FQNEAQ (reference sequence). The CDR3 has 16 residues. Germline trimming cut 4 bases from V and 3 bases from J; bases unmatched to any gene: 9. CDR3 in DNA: TGTGCCAGCAGCTACGGACAGGGGACGGGTGACTATGGCTACACCTTC. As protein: CASSYGQGTGDYGYTF.

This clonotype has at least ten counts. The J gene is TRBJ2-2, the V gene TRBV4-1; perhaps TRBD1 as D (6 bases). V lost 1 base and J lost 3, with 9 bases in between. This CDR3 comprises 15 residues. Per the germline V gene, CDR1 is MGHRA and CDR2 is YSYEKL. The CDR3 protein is CASSQGQADTGELFF. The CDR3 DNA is TGCGCCAGCAGCCAAGGACAGGCTGACACCGGGGAGCTGTTTTTT.

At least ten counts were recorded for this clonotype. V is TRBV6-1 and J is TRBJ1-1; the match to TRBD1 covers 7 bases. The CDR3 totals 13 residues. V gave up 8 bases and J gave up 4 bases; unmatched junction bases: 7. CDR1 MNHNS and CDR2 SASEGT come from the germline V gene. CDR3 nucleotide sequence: TGTGCCAGCCTTGATACAGGGGCCACTGAAGCTTTCTTT. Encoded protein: CASLDTGATEAFF.

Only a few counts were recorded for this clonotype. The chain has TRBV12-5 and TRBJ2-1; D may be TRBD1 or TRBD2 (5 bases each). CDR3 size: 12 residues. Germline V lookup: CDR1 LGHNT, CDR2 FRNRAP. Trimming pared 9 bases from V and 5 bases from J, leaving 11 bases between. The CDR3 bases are TGTGCTAGCCGGGACCTCCACAATGAGCAGTTCTTC. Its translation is CASRDLHNEQFF.

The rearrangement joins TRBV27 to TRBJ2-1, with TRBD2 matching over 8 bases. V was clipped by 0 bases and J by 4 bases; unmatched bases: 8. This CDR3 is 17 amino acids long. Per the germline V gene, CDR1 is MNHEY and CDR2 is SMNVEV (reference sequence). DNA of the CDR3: TGTGCCAGCAGTTTATCCGCTAGCGGGTTGATTTACAATGAGCAGTTCTTC. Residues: CASSLSASGLIYNEQFF.

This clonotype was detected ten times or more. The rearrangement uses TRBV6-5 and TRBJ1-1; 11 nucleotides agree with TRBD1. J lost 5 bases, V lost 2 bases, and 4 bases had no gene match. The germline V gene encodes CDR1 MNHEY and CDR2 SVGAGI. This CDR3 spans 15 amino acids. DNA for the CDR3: TGTGCCAGCAGTTACGTGGGACAGGGGGTAACTGAAGCTTTCTTT. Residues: CASSYVGQGVTEAFF.

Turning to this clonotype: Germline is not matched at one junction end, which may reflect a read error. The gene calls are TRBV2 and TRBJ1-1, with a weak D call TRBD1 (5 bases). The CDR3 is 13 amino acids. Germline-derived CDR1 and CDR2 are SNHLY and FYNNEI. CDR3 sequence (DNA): TGTGCCGGCAGCAGGGCCATGAACACTGAAGCTTTCTTT. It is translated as CAGSRAMNTEAFF.

The chain's CDR3 is CSVGRMGTAGGYTF. The CDR3 coding sequence is TGCAGCGTTGGGCGGATGGGAACAGCGGGTGGCTACACCTTC. V gene TRBV29-1 combines with J gene TRBJ1-2, with D unresolved. The CDR3 is made up of 14 amino acids. Germline-derived CDR1 and CDR2 are SQVTM and ANQGSEA. V shed 4 bases and J shed 7 bases, with 19 bases lying between them.

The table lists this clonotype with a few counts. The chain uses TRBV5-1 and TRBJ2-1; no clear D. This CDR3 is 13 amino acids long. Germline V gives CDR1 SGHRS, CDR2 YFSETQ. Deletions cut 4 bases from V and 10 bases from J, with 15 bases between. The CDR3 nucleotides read TGCGCCAGCAGCACAGACAATCCCGCCGAGCAGTTCTTC. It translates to CASSTDNPAEQFF.

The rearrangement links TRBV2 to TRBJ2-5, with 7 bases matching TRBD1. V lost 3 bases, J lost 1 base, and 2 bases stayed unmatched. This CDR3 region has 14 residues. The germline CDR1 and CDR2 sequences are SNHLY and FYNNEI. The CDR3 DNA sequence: TGTGCCAGCAGTGAGGGGACAGTCCAAGAGACCCAGTACTTC. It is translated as CASSEGTVQETQYF.

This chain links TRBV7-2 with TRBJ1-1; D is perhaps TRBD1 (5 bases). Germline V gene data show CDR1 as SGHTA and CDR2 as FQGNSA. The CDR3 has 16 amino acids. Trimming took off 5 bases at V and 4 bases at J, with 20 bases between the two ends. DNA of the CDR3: TGTGCCAGCAGCCCATCGGGGCGCTCGACTGCCACTGAAGCTTTCTTT. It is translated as CASSPSGRSTATEAFF.